Listed here are 4 T cell receptor beta chains from one sample, sequenced in a study of T cell repertoires in cytomegalovirus infection. TCRdb independently ran MiXCR on the reads; one entry per CDR3 protein. The repertoire has 160,000 or so distinct CDR3 sequences, more than 15% of them found once; the top ten carry approximately 19%. The sample consisted of CD8+ T cells from PBMCs. Receptors were obtained from a human donor in good health (CMV status not recorded). Some clones in this sample may be carry-over from other donors' samples.

This clonotype appeared a few times. The CDR3 bases are TGTGCCAGCAGCTTATCCCAGGGGGCAAAGTACGAGCAGTACTTC. It translates to CASSLSQGAKYEQYF. J is TRBJ2-7 and V is TRBV7-6, with 8 bases aligning to TRBD1. Trimming took 2 bases from V and 4 from J; bases not matched to a gene: 7. This CDR3 spans 15 amino acids. CDR1 is SGHVS, CDR2 FNYEAQ, per germline.

The chain combines TRBV6-2 or TRBV6-3 with TRBJ2-1, with 8 bases identical to TRBD2. The CDR3 runs 18 residues. V lost 0 bases and J lost 2; bases outside the gene matches: 9. Germline CDR1 and CDR2: MNHEY and SVGEGT. The CDR3 DNA reads as TGTGCCAGCAGTTACTCGAAAAGCGGGAGTCACACCTACAATGAGCAGTTCTTC. Protein product: CASSYSKSGSHTYNEQFF.

This clonotype was counted at least ten times. The J gene is TRBJ1-2, the V gene TRBV7-2, with a tentative D call TRBD1 (6 bases). Germline CDR1 and CDR2: SGHTA and FQGNSA. Deletions cut 1 base from V and 8 bases from J, with 17 bases between. This CDR3 contains 15 residues. CDR3 sequence: CASSLVPQGGKGYTF. CDR3 bases: TGTGCCAGCAGCTTAGTACCACAAGGGGGAAAGGGCTACACCTTC.

This chain joins TRBV20-1 and TRBJ2-5; TRBD1 is a possible D gene (6 bases). V lost 0 bases and J lost 5, with 13 bases in between. The CDR3 totals 14 residues. Germline V CDR1 and CDR2: DFQATT, SNEGSKA (reference sequence). The CDR3 bases are TGCAGTGCTAGAGATGGCACGCAGGGGGAGACCCAGTACTTC. Translation: CSARDGTQGETQYF.